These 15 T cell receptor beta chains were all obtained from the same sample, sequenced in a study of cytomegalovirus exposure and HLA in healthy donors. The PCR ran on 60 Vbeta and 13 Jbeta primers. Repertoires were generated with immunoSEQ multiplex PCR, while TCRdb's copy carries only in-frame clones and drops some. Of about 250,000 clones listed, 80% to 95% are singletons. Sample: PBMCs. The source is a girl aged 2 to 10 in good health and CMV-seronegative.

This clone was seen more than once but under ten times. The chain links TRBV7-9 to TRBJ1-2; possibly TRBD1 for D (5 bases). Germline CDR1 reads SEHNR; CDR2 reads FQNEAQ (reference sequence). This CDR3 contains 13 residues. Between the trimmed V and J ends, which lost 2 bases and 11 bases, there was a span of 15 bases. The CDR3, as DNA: TGTGCCAGCAGCTTATGGGGGGATTTTGGGTACACCTTC. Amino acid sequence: CASSLWGDFGYTF.

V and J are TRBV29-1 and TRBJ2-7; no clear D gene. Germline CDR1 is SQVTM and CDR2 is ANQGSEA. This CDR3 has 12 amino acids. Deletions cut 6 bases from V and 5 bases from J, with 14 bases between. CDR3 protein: CSVQVQLDEQYF. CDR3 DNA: TGCAGCGTGCAGGTCCAGTTAGACGAGCAGTACTTC.

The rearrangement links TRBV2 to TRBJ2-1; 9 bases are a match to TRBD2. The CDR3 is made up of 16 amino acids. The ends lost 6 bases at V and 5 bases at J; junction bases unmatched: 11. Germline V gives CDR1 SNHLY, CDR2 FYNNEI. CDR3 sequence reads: CASRDLQAGGHNEQFF. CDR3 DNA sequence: TGTGCCAGCAGGGACCTCCAGGCGGGAGGGCACAATGAGCAGTTCTTC.

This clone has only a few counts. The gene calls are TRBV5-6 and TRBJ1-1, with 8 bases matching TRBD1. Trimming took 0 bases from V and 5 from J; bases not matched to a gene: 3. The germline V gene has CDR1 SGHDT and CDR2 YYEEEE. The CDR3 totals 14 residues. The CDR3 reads CASSLGRGLTEAFF. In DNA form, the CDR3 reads TGTGCCAGCAGCTTGGGCAGGGGGCTTACTGAAGCTTTCTTT.

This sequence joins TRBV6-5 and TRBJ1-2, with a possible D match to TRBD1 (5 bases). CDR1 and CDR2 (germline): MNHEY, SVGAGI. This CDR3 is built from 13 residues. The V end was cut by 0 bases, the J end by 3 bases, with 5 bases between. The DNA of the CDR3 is TGTGCCAGCAGTTACTCCAGGGACTATGGCTACACCTTC. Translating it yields CASSYSRDYGYTF.

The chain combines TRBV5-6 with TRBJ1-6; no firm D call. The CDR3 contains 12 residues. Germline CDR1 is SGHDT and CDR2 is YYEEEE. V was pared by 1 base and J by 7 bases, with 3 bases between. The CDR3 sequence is CASSLQNSPLHF. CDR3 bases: TGTGCCAGCAGCTTGCAGAATTCACCCCTCCACTTT.

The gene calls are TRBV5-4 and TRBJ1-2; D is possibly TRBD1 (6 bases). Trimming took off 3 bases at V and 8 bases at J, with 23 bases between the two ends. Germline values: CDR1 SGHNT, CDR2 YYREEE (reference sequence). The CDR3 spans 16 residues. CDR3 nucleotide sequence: TGTGCCAGCAGCTCCGGTAGGGACAAGTCTCTGATAGGCTACACCTTC. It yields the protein CASSSGRDKSLIGYTF.

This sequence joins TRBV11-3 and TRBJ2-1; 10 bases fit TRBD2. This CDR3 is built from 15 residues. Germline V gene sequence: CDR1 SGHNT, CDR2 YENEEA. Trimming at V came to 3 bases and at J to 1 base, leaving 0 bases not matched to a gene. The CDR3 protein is CASSFSGGSYNEQFF. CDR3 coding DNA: TGTGCCAGCAGCTTTAGCGGGGGGTCCTACAATGAGCAGTTCTTC.

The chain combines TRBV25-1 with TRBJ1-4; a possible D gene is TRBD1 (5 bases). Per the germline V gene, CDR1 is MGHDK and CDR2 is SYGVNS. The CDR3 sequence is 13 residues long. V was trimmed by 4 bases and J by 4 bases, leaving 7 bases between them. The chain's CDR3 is CASSAGLNEKLFF. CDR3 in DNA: TGTGCCAGCAGTGCGGGACTTAATGAAAAACTGTTTTTT.

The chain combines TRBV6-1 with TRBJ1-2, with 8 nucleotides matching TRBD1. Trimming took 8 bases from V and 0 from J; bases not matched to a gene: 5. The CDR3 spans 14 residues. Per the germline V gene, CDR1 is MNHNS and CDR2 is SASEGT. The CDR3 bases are TGTGCCAGCGGCCGACAGGGGACTAACTATGGCTACACCTTC. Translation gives CASGRQGTNYGYTF.

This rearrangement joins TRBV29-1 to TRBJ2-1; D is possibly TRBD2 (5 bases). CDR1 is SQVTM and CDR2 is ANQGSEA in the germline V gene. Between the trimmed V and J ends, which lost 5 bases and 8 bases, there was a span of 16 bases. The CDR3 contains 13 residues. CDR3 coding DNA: TGCAGCGTTAGTCGGGAATCCATTTATGAGCAGTTCTTC. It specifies CSVSRESIYEQFF.

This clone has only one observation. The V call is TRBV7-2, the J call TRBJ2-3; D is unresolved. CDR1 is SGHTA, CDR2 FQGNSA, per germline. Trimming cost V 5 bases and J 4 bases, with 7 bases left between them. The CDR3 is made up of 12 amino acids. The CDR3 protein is CASSPTPDTQYF. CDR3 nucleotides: TGTGCCAGCAGCCCTACCCCAGATACGCAGTATTTT.

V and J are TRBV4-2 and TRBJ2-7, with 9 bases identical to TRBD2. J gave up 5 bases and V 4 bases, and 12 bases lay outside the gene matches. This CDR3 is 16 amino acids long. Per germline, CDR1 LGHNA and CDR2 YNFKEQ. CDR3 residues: CASSRGSGGNWDEQYF. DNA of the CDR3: TGTGCCAGCAGCCGCGGTAGCGGGGGTAATTGGGACGAGCAGTACTTC.

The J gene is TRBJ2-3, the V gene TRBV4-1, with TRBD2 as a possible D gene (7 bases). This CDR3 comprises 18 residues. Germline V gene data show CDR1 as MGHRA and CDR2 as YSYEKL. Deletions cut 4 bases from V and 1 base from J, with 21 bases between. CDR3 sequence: CASSPRGAGAVGTDTQYF. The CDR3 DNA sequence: TGCGCCAGCAGCCCACGTGGGGCGGGGGCGGTGGGCACAGATACGCAGTATTTT.

CDR3 sequence: CASSQGGSDSYNEQFF. The CDR3 region has the DNA TGCGCCAGCAGCCAAGGTGGCTCCGACTCCTACAATGAGCAGTTCTTC. The chain is built from TRBV4-1 and TRBJ2-1; D uncertain. Trimming took 1 base from V and 0 from J, leaving 10 bases between them. The CDR3 length is 16 residues. Germline assignment: CDR1 MGHRA and CDR2 YSYEKL.